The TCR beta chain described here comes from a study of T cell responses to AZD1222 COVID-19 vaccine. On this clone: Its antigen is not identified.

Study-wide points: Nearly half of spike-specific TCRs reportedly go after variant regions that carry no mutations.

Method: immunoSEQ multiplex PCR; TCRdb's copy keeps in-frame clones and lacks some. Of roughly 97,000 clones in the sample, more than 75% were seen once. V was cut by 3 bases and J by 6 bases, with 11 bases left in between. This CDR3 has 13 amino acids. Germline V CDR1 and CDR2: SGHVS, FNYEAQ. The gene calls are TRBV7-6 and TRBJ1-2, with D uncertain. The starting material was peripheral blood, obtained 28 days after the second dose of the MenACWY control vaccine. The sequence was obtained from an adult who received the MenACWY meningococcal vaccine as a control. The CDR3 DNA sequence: TGTGCCAGCAGCTTGGTCCGGGGTGATGGCTACACCTTC. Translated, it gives CASSLVRGDGYTF. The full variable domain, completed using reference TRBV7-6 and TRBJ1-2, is GAGVSQSPRYKVTKRGQDVALRCDPISGHVSLYWYRQALGQGPEFLTYFNYEAQQDKSGLPNDRFSAERPEGSISTLTIQRTEQRDSAMYRCASSLVRGDGYTFGSGTRLTVV.